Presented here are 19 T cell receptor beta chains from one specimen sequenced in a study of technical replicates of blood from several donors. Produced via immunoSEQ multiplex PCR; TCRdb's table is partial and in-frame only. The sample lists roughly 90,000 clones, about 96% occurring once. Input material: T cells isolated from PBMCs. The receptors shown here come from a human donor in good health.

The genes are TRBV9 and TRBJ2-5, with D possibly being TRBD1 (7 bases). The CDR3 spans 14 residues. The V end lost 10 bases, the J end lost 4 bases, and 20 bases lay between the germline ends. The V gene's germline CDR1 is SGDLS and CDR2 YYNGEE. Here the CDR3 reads CASSQTGRRETQYF. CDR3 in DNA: TGTGCCTCTAGTCAGACAGGGAGGCGAGAGACCCAGTACTTC.

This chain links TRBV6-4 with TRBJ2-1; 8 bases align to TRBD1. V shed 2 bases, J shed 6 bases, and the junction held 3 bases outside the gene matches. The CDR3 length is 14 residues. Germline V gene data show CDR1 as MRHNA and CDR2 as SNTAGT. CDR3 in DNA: TGTGCCAGCAGTGACGGGACAGGAGGCAATGAGCAGTTCTTC. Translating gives CASSDGTGGNEQFF.

As DNA, the CDR3 is TGTGCCAGCAGTAGGGACAGTAGGGTCTACGAGCAGTACTTC. This translates into CASSRDSRVYEQYF. This sequence joins TRBV6-5 and TRBJ2-7; 7 bases are shared with TRBD1. Unmatched junction bases numbered 7, after V lost 5 bases and J lost 3 bases. CDR1 and CDR2 from the germline V gene are MNHEY and SVGAGI. The CDR3 length is 14 residues.

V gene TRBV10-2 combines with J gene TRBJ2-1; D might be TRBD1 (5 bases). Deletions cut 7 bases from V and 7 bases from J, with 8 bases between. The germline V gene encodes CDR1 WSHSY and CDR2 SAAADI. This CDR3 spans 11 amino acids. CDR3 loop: CASTGSNEQFF. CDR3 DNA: TGCGCCAGCACAGGGTCTAATGAGCAGTTCTTC.

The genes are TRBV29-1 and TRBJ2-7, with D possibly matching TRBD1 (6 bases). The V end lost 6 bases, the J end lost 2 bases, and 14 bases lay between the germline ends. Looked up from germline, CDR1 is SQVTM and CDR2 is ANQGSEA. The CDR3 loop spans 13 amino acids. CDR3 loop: CSVRDKITYEQYF. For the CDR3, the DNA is TGCAGCGTCAGGGACAAGATTACCTACGAGCAGTACTTC.

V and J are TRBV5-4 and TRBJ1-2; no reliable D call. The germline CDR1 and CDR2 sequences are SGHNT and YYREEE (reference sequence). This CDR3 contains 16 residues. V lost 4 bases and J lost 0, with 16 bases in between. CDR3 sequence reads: CASSRPIENPNYGYTF. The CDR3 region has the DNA TGTGCCAGCAGCCGCCCGATAGAGAACCCTAACTATGGCTACACCTTC.

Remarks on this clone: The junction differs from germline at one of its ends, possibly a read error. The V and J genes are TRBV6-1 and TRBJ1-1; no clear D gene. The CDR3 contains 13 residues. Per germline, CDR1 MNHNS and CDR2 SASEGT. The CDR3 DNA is TGTGCCAGCAGCGAAGACATGTCTACTGAAGCTTTCTTT. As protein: CASSEDMSTEAFF.

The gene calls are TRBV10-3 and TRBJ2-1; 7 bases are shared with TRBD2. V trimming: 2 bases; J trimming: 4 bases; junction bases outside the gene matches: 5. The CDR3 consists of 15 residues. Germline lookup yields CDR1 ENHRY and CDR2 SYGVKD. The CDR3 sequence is CAISEGREKYNEQFF. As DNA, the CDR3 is TGTGCCATCAGTGAGGGGCGGGAGAAGTACAATGAGCAGTTCTTC.

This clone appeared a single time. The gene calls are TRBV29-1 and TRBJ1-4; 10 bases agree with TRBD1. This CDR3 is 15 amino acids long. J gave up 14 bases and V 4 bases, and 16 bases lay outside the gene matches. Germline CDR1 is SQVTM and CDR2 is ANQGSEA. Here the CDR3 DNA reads TGCAGCGTTGGGGTAGTTGGGACAGGGGCCGGGTGGCTGTTTTTT. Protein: CSVGVVGTGAGWLFF.

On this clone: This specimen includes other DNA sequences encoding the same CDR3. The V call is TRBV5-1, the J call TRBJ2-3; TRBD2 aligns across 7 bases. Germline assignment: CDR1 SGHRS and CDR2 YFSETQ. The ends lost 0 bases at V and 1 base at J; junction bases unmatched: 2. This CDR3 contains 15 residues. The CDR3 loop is CASSLGGGRTDTQYF. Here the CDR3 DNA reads TGCGCCAGCAGCTTGGGCGGGGGACGCACAGATACGCAGTATTTT. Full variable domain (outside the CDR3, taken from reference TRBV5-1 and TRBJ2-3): KAGVTQTPRYLIKTRGQQVTLSCSPISGHRSVSWYQQTPGQGLQFLFEYFSETQRNKGNFPGRFSGRQFSNSRSEMNVSTLELGDSALYLCASSLGGGRTDTQYFGPGTRLTVL.

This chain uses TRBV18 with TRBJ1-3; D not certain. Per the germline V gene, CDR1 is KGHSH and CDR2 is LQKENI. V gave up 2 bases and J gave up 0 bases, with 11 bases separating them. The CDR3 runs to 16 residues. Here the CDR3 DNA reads TGTGCCAGCTCACCAGTTTTTGAGGACTCTGGAAACACCATATATTTT. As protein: CASSPVFEDSGNTIYF. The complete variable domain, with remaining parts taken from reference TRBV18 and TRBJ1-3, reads NAGVMQNPRHLVRRRGQEARLRCSPMKGHSHVYWYRQLPEEGLKFMVYLQKENIIDESGMPKERFSAEFPKEGPSILRIQQVVRGDSAAYFCASSPVFEDSGNTIYFGEGSWLTVV.

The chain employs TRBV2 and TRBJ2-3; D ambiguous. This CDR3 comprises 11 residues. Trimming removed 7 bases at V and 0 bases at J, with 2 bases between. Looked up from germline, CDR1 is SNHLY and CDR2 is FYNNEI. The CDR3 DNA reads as TGTGCCAGCACTAGCACAGATACGCAGTATTTT. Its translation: CASTSTDTQYF.

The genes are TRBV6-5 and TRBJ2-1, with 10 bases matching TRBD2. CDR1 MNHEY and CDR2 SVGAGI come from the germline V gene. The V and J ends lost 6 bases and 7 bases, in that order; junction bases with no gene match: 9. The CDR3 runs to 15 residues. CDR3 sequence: CASSLLAGIGNEQFF. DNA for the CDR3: TGTGCCAGCAGCCTACTAGCGGGAATTGGTAATGAGCAGTTCTTC.

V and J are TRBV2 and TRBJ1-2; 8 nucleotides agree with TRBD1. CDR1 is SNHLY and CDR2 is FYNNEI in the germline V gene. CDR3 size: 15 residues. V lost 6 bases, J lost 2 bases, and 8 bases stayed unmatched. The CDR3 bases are TGTGCCAGCAGCGGTATAGGGACAGGCAACTATGGCTACACCTTC. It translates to CASSGIGTGNYGYTF.

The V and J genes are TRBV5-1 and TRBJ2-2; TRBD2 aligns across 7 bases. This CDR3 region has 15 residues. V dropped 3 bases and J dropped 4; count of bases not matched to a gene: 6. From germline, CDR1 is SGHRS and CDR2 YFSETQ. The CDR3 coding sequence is TGCGCCAGCAGCTCGGTGGGGGAGGGCACCGGGGAGCTGTTTTTT. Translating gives CASSSVGEGTGELFF.

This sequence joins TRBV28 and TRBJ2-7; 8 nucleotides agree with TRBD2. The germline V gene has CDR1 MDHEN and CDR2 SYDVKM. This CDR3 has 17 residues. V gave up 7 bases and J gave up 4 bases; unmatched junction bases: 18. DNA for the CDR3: TGTGCCAGCATGCTCCTTTTAAGTAGCGGGATGGGGTACGAGCAGTACTTC. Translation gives CASMLLLSSGMGYEQYF.

The CDR3 DNA reads as TGTGCCAGCAGTAAGCCCGGGACAGAAAGCTCCTACGAGCAGTACTTC. Residues: CASSKPGTESSYEQYF. This sequence joins TRBV7-8 and TRBJ2-7, with 7 bases fitting TRBD1. This CDR3 is 16 amino acids long. The germline V gene encodes CDR1 SGHVS and CDR2 FQNEAQ. V was clipped by 6 bases and J by 0 bases; unmatched bases: 11.

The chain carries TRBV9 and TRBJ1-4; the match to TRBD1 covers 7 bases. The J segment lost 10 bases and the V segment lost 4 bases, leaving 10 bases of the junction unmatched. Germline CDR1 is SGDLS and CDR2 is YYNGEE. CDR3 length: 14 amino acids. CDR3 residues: CASSIQGDFSKLFF. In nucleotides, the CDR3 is TGTGCCAGCAGCATCCAGGGGGATTTCTCAAAACTGTTTTTT.

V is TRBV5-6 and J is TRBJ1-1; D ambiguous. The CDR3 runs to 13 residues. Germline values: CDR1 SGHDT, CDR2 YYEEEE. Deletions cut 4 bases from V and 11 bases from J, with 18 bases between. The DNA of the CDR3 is TGTGCCAGCAGCCATAGACCCCTCGAGGAGGCTTTCTTT. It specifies CASSHRPLEEAFF.